The 9 T cell receptor beta chains below were found in one sample sequenced in a study of blood T cell repertoires in COVID-19. Sequencing was performed with immunoSEQ multiplex PCR; in TCRdb, only in-frame clones are kept and a portion is missing. The profile covers about 180,000 clones, with 80% to 90% appearing a single time and 10% to 11% taken by the ten largest. Sequencing was done on a sample of peripheral blood. The receptors were gathered from a human donor with active or convalescent COVID-19. The donor label of this sample is uncertain.

The chain combines TRBV30 with TRBJ2-5; no reliable D call. CDR1 and CDR2 (germline): GTSNPN, SVGIG (reference sequence). The CDR3 runs to 12 residues. Trimming pared 2 bases from V and 5 bases from J, leaving 9 bases between. The CDR3, as DNA: TGTGCCTGGAGTCCCCCCCGGGAGACCCAGTACTTC. It yields the protein CAWSPPRETQYF.

This chain links TRBV11-3 with TRBJ2-1, with D possibly matching TRBD2 (5 bases). In germline, CDR1 is SGHNT, CDR2 YENEEA. V lost 5 bases, J lost 5 bases, and 16 bases lay in between. This CDR3 has 15 residues. CDR3 DNA sequence: TGTGCCAGCAGCCCGAGCCCCGTGAGGGACAATGAGCAGTTCTTC. Translated: CASSPSPVRDNEQFF.

The chain couples TRBV18 to TRBJ2-7; 10 bases align to TRBD2. This CDR3 comprises 15 residues. The V segment lost 0 bases and the J segment 1 base; nucleotides outside the gene matches: 0. The germline CDR1 and CDR2 sequences are KGHSH and LQKENI. This CDR3 reads CASSPPLAGSYEQYF. CDR3 nucleotides: TGTGCCAGCTCACCACCACTAGCGGGATCCTACGAGCAGTACTTC.

The J gene is TRBJ1-6, the V gene TRBV15; 11 bases are shared with TRBD1. Trimming removed 0 bases from V and 9 bases from J; junction bases left unmatched: 1. CDR3 length equals 15 residues. The germline gives CDR1 LNHNV, CDR2 YYDKDF (reference sequence). Written as DNA, the CDR3 is TGTGCCACCAGCAGAGAAGGGACAGGGGGTTCACCCCTCCACTTT. Its protein product is CATSREGTGGSPLHF.

The V call is TRBV24-1, the J call TRBJ2-2, with D maybe TRBD1 (6 bases). The length of the CDR3 is 17 residues. Between the trimmed V and J ends, which lost 5 bases and 6 bases, there was a span of 21 bases. Germline CDR1 KGHDR, CDR2 SFDVKD. The CDR3, as DNA: TGTGCCACCAGTGTATCAGGGGTTAGGCCTAACGCCGGGGAGCTGTTTTTT. Protein product: CATSVSGVRPNAGELFF.

V usage is TRBV19 and J usage is TRBJ1-1, with no clear D. This CDR3 comprises 13 residues. Between the trimmed V and J ends, which lost 3 bases and 3 bases, there was a span of 8 bases. CDR1 LNHDA and CDR2 SQIVND come from the germline V gene (reference sequence). As DNA, the CDR3 is TGTGCCAGTAGTATGGATCGGGACACTGAAGCTTTCTTT. Protein product: CASSMDRDTEAFF. Full variable domain (missing parts from reference TRBV19 and TRBJ1-1): DGGITQSPKYLFRKEGQNVTLSCEQNLNHDAMYWYRQDPGQGLRLIYYSQIVNDFQKGDIAEGYSVSREKKESFPLTVTSAQKNPTAFYLCASSMDRDTEAFFGQGTRLTVV.

In its sample, this clone was seen a few times. The chain joins TRBV9 to TRBJ2-7; 8 nucleotides agree with TRBD2. The germline gives CDR1 SGDLS, CDR2 YYNGEE. The CDR3 extends over 15 amino acids. Unmatched junction bases numbered 4, after V lost 0 bases and J lost 2 bases. The CDR3 nucleotides read TGTGCCAGCAGCGTAGGGGACGGGGGGGCCTACGAGCAGTACTTC. It encodes CASSVGDGGAYEQYF.

This chain connects TRBV4-2 to TRBJ1-1; 8 bases map to TRBD1. The V segment lost 0 bases and the J segment 0 bases; nucleotides outside the gene matches: 3. Germline values: CDR1 LGHNA, CDR2 YNFKEQ. This CDR3 has 16 amino acids. As DNA, the CDR3 is TGTGCCAGCAGCCAAGATACAGGGGGTATGAACACTGAAGCTTTCTTT. Amino acids: CASSQDTGGMNTEAFF.

This clone was found once. The CDR3 DNA reads TGTGCCAGCAGCTTGGCCCAATCAGGGGGATCAGGAAAAGAGCAGTTCTTC. Translated: CASSLAQSGGSGKEQFF. This chain joins TRBV5-4 and TRBJ2-1, with TRBD1 matching over 7 bases. CDR1 is SGHNT, CDR2 YYREEE, per germline (reference sequence). With V trimmed by 0 bases and J by 10 bases, 16 bases remained unmatched. The CDR3 loop spans 17 amino acids.